This is a list of T cell receptor beta chains from one sample in a study of cytomegalovirus exposure and HLA in healthy donors. Clones were read by immunoSEQ multiplex PCR, and TCRdb kept only the in-frame ones, dropping some. The top ten clones hold 5.8% of a sample with roughly 100,000 clones, around 9.1% of them seen once. The sequencing sample was made of PBMCs. These receptor sequences come from a man in his forties or fifties in good health and CMV-seropositive. Both conserved end residues are part of each CDR3.

CASSYTTTGGGEQYF,TRBJ2-7,TRBV5-1
CASSFPNLNSNQPQHF,TRBJ1-5,TRBV28
CASSKMDSDNQPQHF,TRBJ1-5,TRBV2
CASLAAGTDTQYF,TRBJ2-3,TRBV19
CASSLGQGADEQYF,TRBJ2-7,TRBV5-8
CASILSGRGNQPQHF,TRBJ1-5,TRBV28
CASSLDSRNIQYF,TRBJ2-4,TRBV5-6
CASRPTGRGNTIYF,TRBJ1-3,TRBV27
CASSYSGSYEQYF,TRBJ2-7,TRBV27
CASSDGPYEQYF,TRBJ2-7,TRBV2
CSVGGLAGVFLGRAKNIQYF,TRBJ2-4,TRBV29-1
CASSYLAGGRADTQYF,TRBJ2-3,TRBV5-1
CASSLTRIRPSSYNEQFF,TRBJ2-1,TRBV7-3
CASSQTGGAVEQYF,TRBJ2-7,TRBV7-9
CASSVPGSTTYNEQFF,TRBJ2-1,TRBV9
CAWGLAGVKNIQYF,TRBJ2-4,TRBV30
CASSDREANYGYTF,TRBJ1-2,TRBV7-6
CASSLGGTSGSWETQYF,TRBJ2-5,TRBV7-9
CASAYGGQTLSGDTQYF,TRBJ2-3,TRBV7-9
CASSPGSKGDTQYF,TRBJ2-3,TRBV4-2
CASSSWTGVTYEQYF,TRBJ2-7,TRBV5-1
CASRPVGRQGINEQFF,TRBJ2-1,TRBV7-9
CASSLLAGFSTDTQYF,TRBJ2-3,TRBV2
CASSLTGRYEQYF,TRBJ2-7,TRBV5-1
CASSHGTGGEEQYF,TRBJ2-7,TRBV27
CASSLGLARSSYEQYF,TRBJ2-7,TRBV13
CASFSTREPYEQYF,TRBJ2-7,TRBV19
CASSLKATGELFF,TRBJ2-2,TRBV7-9